This entry lists 17 T cell receptor beta chains sequenced from one sample in a study of tumor-infiltrating lymphocytes in localized non-small cell lung cancer (dated by TCRdb to the early 2020s). Library generation was performed with the immunoSEQ multiplex PCR assay. The clones in this table, taken by TCRdb from immuneACCESS, are in-frame only. Not every clone is retained; where verified, under half of the shortfall comes from an unresolved V gene, and the cause of the rest is unknown. This sample is represented by around 10,000 clones; 60% of them were singletons. Roughly a tenth of the sample is in the top ten clones. Sequencing was performed on uninvolved lung tissue not adjacent to the tumor. Every receptor here comes from a human donor with non-small cell lung cancer.

The chain carries TRBV11-2 and TRBJ1-2; maybe TRBD1 (6 bases). V was shortened by 2 bases and J by 5 bases, with 21 bases between the two germline ends. Germline assignment: CDR1 SGHAT and CDR2 FQNNGV. This CDR3 is built from 17 residues. CDR3 loop: CASSLIAGTRGRYGYTF. In nucleotides, the CDR3 is TGTGCCAGCAGCTTAATAGCCGGGACAAGGGGTCGGTATGGCTACACCTTC.

This chain joins TRBV7-3 and TRBJ2-2; D is undetermined. The CDR3 covers 14 residues. Germline CDR1 SGHTA, CDR2 FQGTGA. V lost 2 bases to trimming and J lost 4 bases, with 8 bases between them. CDR3 residues: CASSLHGVTGELFF. CDR3 nucleotide sequence: TGTGCCAGCAGCTTACACGGTGTCACCGGGGAGCTGTTTTTT.

The V call is TRBV9, the J call TRBJ1-6; 7 nucleotides match TRBD1. Germline V gene sequence: CDR1 SGDLS, CDR2 YYNGEE. The CDR3 extends over 14 amino acids. Trimming removed 3 bases from V and 7 bases from J; junction bases left unmatched: 4. This CDR3 is CASSGQGGNSPLHF. The CDR3 DNA follows: TGTGCCAGCAGCGGACAGGGTGGGAATTCACCCCTCCACTTT.

This clone was picked up a small number of times. The chain couples TRBV7-3 to TRBJ2-1, with 13 bases identical to TRBD2. Germline-derived CDR1 and CDR2 are SGHTA and FQGTGA. The CDR3 has 16 amino acids. Trimming cost V 5 bases and J 7 bases; bases outside gene matches: 8. CDR3 DNA sequence: TGTGCCAGCAGCCGAGGCACTAGCGGGGGGGTAAATGAGCAGTTCTTC. This gives the protein CASSRGTSGGVNEQFF.

V usage is TRBV7-2 and J usage is TRBJ2-7; D is uncertain. The CDR3 totals 12 residues. The germline gives CDR1 SGHTA, CDR2 FQGNSA. The germline V and J ends were trimmed by 9 bases and 7 bases, with 16 bases remaining between them. DNA for the CDR3: TGTGCCAGTGCCCGGGTCCCCGGGGAGCAGTACTTC. This gives the protein CASARVPGEQYF. Full variable domain (missing parts from reference TRBV7-2 and TRBJ2-7): GAGVSQSPSNKVTEKGKDVELRCDPISGHTALYWYRQSLGQGLEFLIYFQGNSAPDKSGLPSDRFSAERTGGSVSTLTIQRTQQEDSAVYLCASARVPGEQYFGPGTRLTVT.

The CDR3 sequence is CASSLEAIRYEQYF. CDR3 nucleotides: TGTGCCAGCAGCTTAGAGGCCATCAGGTACGAGCAGTACTTC. The rearrangement links TRBV11-3 to TRBJ2-7; unclear D gene. This CDR3 is 14 amino acids long. Trimming shortened V by 0 bases and J by 4 bases, and 10 bases separated the two germline ends. Germline V gene lookup returns CDR1 SGHNT and CDR2 YENEEA. Full variable domain (rest looked up from reference TRBV11-3 and TRBJ2-7): EAGVVQSPRYKIIEKKQPVAFWCNPISGHNTLYWYLQNLGQGPELLIRYENEEAVDDSQLPKDRFSAERLKGVDSTLKIQPAELGDSAVYLCASSLEAIRYEQYFGPGTRLTVT.

The chain has TRBV5-1 and TRBJ2-2; the D gene could be TRBD1 or TRBD2 (7 bases each). The CDR3 is 15 residues long. The V end lost 4 bases, the J end lost 3 bases, and 13 bases lay between the germline ends. Germline CDR1 SGHRS, CDR2 YFSETQ. CDR3 in amino acids: CASSPRGGDTGELFF. Here the CDR3 DNA reads TGCGCCAGCAGCCCCAGGGGGGGGGACACCGGGGAGCTGTTTTTT.

The rearrangement uses TRBV7-3 and TRBJ2-5; no firm D call. CDR1 SGHTA and CDR2 FQGTGA come from the germline V gene. With 0 bases removed from V and 5 bases from J, the gap between germline ends came to 7 bases. This CDR3 spans 13 amino acids. CDR3 loop: CASSLTLTETQYF. DNA for the CDR3: TGTGCCAGCAGCTTAACGTTGACGGAGACCCAGTACTTC.

The chain joins TRBV4-2 to TRBJ1-1; 8 bases line up with TRBD1. The CDR3 runs 14 residues. The trim removed 2 bases at V and 3 bases at J, leaving 2 bases unmatched. Germline values: CDR1 LGHNA, CDR2 YNFKEQ. The CDR3 DNA is TGTGCCAGCAGCCAACTGACAGGGGACACTGAAGCTTTCTTT. Translating it yields CASSQLTGDTEAFF.

This clone is termed medium-sized (0.01 to 0.1%). The J gene is TRBJ1-2, the V gene TRBV2; no clear D gene. Trimming took 7 bases from V and 8 from J, leaving 11 bases between them. The CDR3 loop spans 11 amino acids. CDR1 SNHLY and CDR2 FYNNEI come from the germline V gene. CDR3 loop: CASTRGDGYTF. The CDR3 DNA follows: TGTGCCAGCACTCGGGGTGACGGCTACACCTTC.

This clone was counted a single time. The J gene is TRBJ1-1, the V gene TRBV28, with D uncertain. The CDR3 runs to 14 residues. Looked up from germline, CDR1 is MDHEN and CDR2 is SYDVKM. V lost 3 bases and J 7 bases, leaving 15 bases between the germline ends. The CDR3 is CASSLYRQPHEAFF. The CDR3 DNA sequence: TGTGCCAGCAGTTTGTATAGGCAGCCACATGAAGCTTTCTTT.

This clone was picked up one time. The chain is built from TRBV6-6 and TRBJ2-7; the D is unclear. Trimming cost V 2 bases and J 3 bases, with 11 bases left between them. The CDR3 has 14 residues. Germline CDR1 and CDR2: MNHNY and SVGAGI (reference sequence). The CDR3 reads CASSYDLLSYEQYF. CDR3 DNA sequence: TGTGCCAGCAGTTACGACTTGCTGAGCTACGAGCAGTACTTC.

This clone was found a few times. J is TRBJ2-5 and V is TRBV5-6, with 15 bases that match TRBD2. With V trimmed by 0 bases and J by 2 bases, 5 bases remained unmatched. The CDR3 contains 18 residues. Germline-derived CDR1 and CDR2 are SGHDT and YYEEEE. The CDR3 region is CASSLAGTSGGPQETQYF. The CDR3 DNA follows: TGTGCCAGCAGCTTGGCCGGGACTAGCGGGGGGCCGCAAGAGACCCAGTACTTC. Together with reference TRBV5-6 and TRBJ2-5, the CDR3 gives the full variable domain: DAGVTQSPTHLIKTRGQQVTLRCSPKSGHDTVSWYQQALGQGPQFIFQYYEEEERQRGNFPDRFSGHQFPNYSSELNVNALLLGDSALYLCASSLAGTSGGPQETQYFGPGTRLLVL.

V and J are TRBV28 and TRBJ2-1; 14 bases map to TRBD2. CDR3 length equals 17 residues. V dropped 4 bases and J dropped 1; count of bases not matched to a gene: 3. The germline V gene has CDR1 MDHEN and CDR2 SYDVKM. The CDR3 DNA follows: TGTGCCAGCAGTTCGACTAGCGGGGGGGGGTCCTACAATGAGCAGTTCTTC. It specifies CASSSTSGGGSYNEQFF. The whole variable domain, remainder taken from reference TRBV28 and TRBJ2-1, is DVKVTQSSRYLVKRTGEKVFLECVQDMDHENMFWYRQDPGLGLRLIYFSYDVKMKEKGDIPEGYSVSREKKERFSLILESASTNQTSMYLCASSSTSGGGSYNEQFFGPGTRLTVL.

This chain uses TRBV9 with TRBJ1-2; D might be TRBD1 (5 bases). Germline V gene lookup returns CDR1 SGDLS and CDR2 YYNGEE. CDR3 length equals 15 residues. V lost 4 bases and J lost 0, with 13 bases in between. CDR3 region: CASSIDSYPNYGYTF. In DNA form, the CDR3 reads TGTGCCAGCAGCATAGACAGCTATCCTAACTATGGCTACACCTTC.

The rearrangement uses TRBV7-2 and TRBJ2-1; unclear D gene. From germline, CDR1 is SGHTA and CDR2 FQGNSA. The CDR3 covers 12 residues. The V end was cut by 3 bases, the J end by 7 bases, with 7 bases between. CDR3 sequence (DNA): TGTGCCAGCAGCTTTTTTGGGAATGAGCAGTTCTTC. Protein product: CASSFFGNEQFF.

This clone was observed once. The V gene is TRBV7-3, the J gene TRBJ2-1; D not certain. This CDR3 contains 13 residues. Germline V CDR1 and CDR2: SGHTA, FQGTGA. V lost 1 base and J 8 bases, leaving 9 bases between the germline ends. CDR3 nucleotides: TGTGCCAGCAGCTTAAGGTTCAACGATGAGCAGTTCTTC. Its protein product is CASSLRFNDEQFF. Complete variable domain (other parts from reference TRBV7-3 and TRBJ2-1): GAGVSQTPSNKVTEKGKYVELRCDPISGHTALYWYRQSLGQGPEFLIYFQGTGAADDSGLPNDRFFAVRPEGSVSTLKIQRTERGDSAVYLCASSLRFNDEQFFGPGTRLTVL.